Below are 18 T cell receptor beta chains sequenced from a single sample in a study of technical replicates of blood from a few donors. Profiling relied on immunoSEQ multiplex PCR, and the TCRdb table lists in-frame clones only, not all of them. The table shows around 12,000 clones, with around three quarters occurring only once. Material: PBMCs. These receptors originate from a human donor in good health.

The chain is built from TRBV6-5 and TRBJ1-1; D perhaps matches TRBD1 (6 bases). Trimming removed 5 bases from V and 7 bases from J, with 11 bases in between. The germline V gene encodes CDR1 MNHEY and CDR2 SVGAGI. The CDR3 has 12 amino acids. CDR3 residues: CASSQGKDEAFF. The CDR3 region has the DNA TGTGCCAGCAGTCAGGGGAAGGATGAAGCTTTCTTT.

The V gene is TRBV29-1, the J gene TRBJ2-7; 10 bases map to TRBD1. CDR1 is SQVTM and CDR2 is ANQGSEA in the germline V gene. Losses at the gene ends were 0 bases for V and 5 bases for J; bases not matched to a gene: 10. The length of the CDR3 is 16 residues. The CDR3 is CSVEETGGARRNEQYF. The DNA of the CDR3 is TGCAGCGTTGAAGAGACAGGGGGCGCAAGGAGAAACGAGCAGTACTTC.

The V gene is TRBV23-1, the J gene TRBJ1-2; 8 bases agree with TRBD1. TRBV23-1 is sorted into the ORF group, with uncertain function. V was pared by 0 bases and J by 5 bases, with 2 bases of the junction left unmatched. This CDR3 is built from 14 residues. The CDR3 protein is CASSQSRTGYGYTF. The CDR3 DNA follows: TGCGCCAGCAGTCAATCGAGGACAGGGTATGGCTACACCTTC.

The J gene is TRBJ2-2, the V gene TRBV28; possibly TRBD1 for D (6 bases). CDR3 length equals 16 residues. Trimming took 6 bases from V and 5 from J, leaving 19 bases between them. The germline V gene has CDR1 MDHEN and CDR2 SYDVKM. CDR3 DNA: TGTGCCAGCAGCCTGGACAGCGCCTCTGCGACCGGGGAGCTGTTTTTT. Its translation is CASSLDSASATGELFF. The full variable domain, its missing parts supplied by reference TRBV28 and TRBJ2-2, is DVKVTQSSRYLVKRTGEKVFLECVQDMDHENMFWYRQDPGLGLRLIYFSYDVKMKEKGDIPEGYSVSREKKERFSLILESASTNQTSMYLCASSLDSASATGELFFGEGSRLTVL.

The chain joins TRBV6-5 to TRBJ1-3; D gene unclear. CDR1 and CDR2 from the germline V gene are MNHEY and SVGAGI. Between the trimmed V and J ends, which lost 2 bases and 0 bases, there was a span of 11 bases. CDR3 size: 16 residues. CDR3 coding DNA: TGTGCCAGCAGTTACGGCCACCCGGGCTCTGGAAACACCATATATTTT. The encoded protein is CASSYGHPGSGNTIYF.

As for this clone: One end of the junction is discordant with germline, which a read error may explain. The V gene is TRBV10-2, the J gene TRBJ1-5, with D possibly matching TRBD1 (6 bases). The CDR3 is made up of 11 amino acids. Germline CDR1 and CDR2: WSHSY and SAAADI. In DNA form, the CDR3 reads TGCGCCAGCACCGAGGGGGGGGGATTTTATTTT. As protein: CASTEGGGFYF.

V is TRBV29-1 and J is TRBJ2-1, with D tentatively TRBD2 (6 bases). Looked up from germline, CDR1 is SQVTM and CDR2 is ANQGSEA. There are 15 residues in the CDR3. V was pared by 4 bases and J by 4 bases, with 17 bases between. CDR3 DNA sequence: TGCAGCGTTGTTAGGGATAGCGGACTATACAATGAGCAGTTCTTC. This sequence encodes CSVVRDSGLYNEQFF.

In this sample, this clone turned up once. The gene calls are TRBV7-2 and TRBJ2-2, with D possibly matching TRBD2 (6 bases). Trimming pared 3 bases from V and 0 bases from J, leaving 11 bases between. Germline V gene data show CDR1 as SGHTA and CDR2 as FQGNSA. CDR3 size: 16 residues. CDR3 residues: CASSFAGTPNTGELFF. The CDR3 bases are TGTGCCAGCAGCTTTGCCGGGACTCCGAACACCGGGGAGCTGTTTTTT. Complete variable domain (other parts from reference TRBV7-2 and TRBJ2-2): GAGVSQSPSNKVTEKGKDVELRCDPISGHTALYWYRQSLGQGLEFLIYFQGNSAPDKSGLPSDRFSAERTGGSVSTLTIQRTQQEDSAVYLCASSFAGTPNTGELFFGEGSRLTVL.

CDR3 sequence reads: CASSPNPVSYEQYF. As DNA, the CDR3 is TGTGCCAGCTCACCTAACCCGGTCTCCTACGAGCAGTACTTC. The rearrangement links TRBV18 to TRBJ2-7; no clear D gene. The V gene's germline CDR1 is KGHSH and CDR2 LQKENI. The CDR3 runs 14 residues. Trimming left V 3 bases short and J 0 bases short, with 9 bases between.

V is TRBV7-6 and J is TRBJ2-5, with a tentative D call TRBD2 (5 bases). Germline V gene data show CDR1 as SGHVS and CDR2 as FNYEAQ. The CDR3 sequence is 14 residues long. Trimming removed 6 bases at V and 5 bases at J, with 16 bases between. In DNA, the CDR3 is TGTGCCAGCAGTTTCGCGACCCCGGGGGAGACCCAGTACTTC. Protein sequence: CASSFATPGETQYF.

By share of the sample, this clone is medium-sized. The chain joins TRBV28 to TRBJ1-2; 9 bases fit TRBD1. V lost 7 bases and J lost 1; bases outside the gene matches: 7. Per germline, CDR1 MDHEN and CDR2 SYDVKM. The CDR3 loop spans 15 amino acids. The CDR3 DNA follows: TGTGCCAGCACCGCGACAGGGGGATATAACTATGGCTACACCTTC. Translation gives CASTATGGYNYGYTF.

V is TRBV27 and J is TRBJ2-2; 13 bases align to TRBD2. This CDR3 spans 16 amino acids. V was clipped by 3 bases and J by 6 bases; unmatched bases: 4. Per the germline V gene, CDR1 is MNHEY and CDR2 is SMNVEV (reference sequence). The CDR3 here is CASSFRLAGGAGELFF. The CDR3 DNA reads TGTGCCAGCAGTTTCCGACTAGCGGGAGGAGCCGGGGAGCTGTTTTTT.

The chain is built from TRBV19 and TRBJ2-5, with D perhaps TRBD1 (6 bases). Germline CDR1 LNHDA, CDR2 SQIVND (reference sequence). V dropped 7 bases and J dropped 5 bases, with 20 bases sitting between them. The CDR3 contains 15 residues. CDR3 bases: TGTGCCAGTAAATTTAGGGGGATTGGGTTTGAGACCCAGTACTTC. It yields the protein CASKFRGIGFETQYF.

The rearrangement joins TRBV15 to TRBJ2-5; 7 bases map to TRBD1. Germline V gene sequence: CDR1 LNHNV, CDR2 YYDKDF (reference sequence). This CDR3 comprises 16 residues. V was clipped by 0 bases and J by 3 bases; unmatched bases: 7. For the CDR3, the DNA is TGTGCCACCAGCAGAGATGCTTTTGACAGGGAAGAGACCCAGTACTTC. Protein sequence: CATSRDAFDREETQYF.

This clone occurred once. The rearrangement uses TRBV7-9 and TRBJ1-5; 7 bases are shared with TRBD1. CDR1 is SEHNR, CDR2 FQNEAQ, per germline (reference sequence). The CDR3 consists of 15 residues. Losses at the gene ends were 6 bases for V and 4 bases for J; bases not matched to a gene: 9. CDR3: CASSPTGSGNQPQHF. DNA for the CDR3: TGTGCCAGCAGTCCGACAGGGTCAGGAAATCAGCCCCAGCATTTT.

A few counts support this clone. The chain combines TRBV19 with TRBJ2-1, with TRBD2 matching over 9 bases. Germline trimming cut 5 bases from V and 8 bases from J; bases unmatched to any gene: 10. Germline assignment: CDR1 LNHDA and CDR2 SQIVND (reference sequence). This CDR3 is 15 amino acids long. The DNA for the CDR3 is TGTGCCAGTAGTCACGGGCTAGCGGGAAACGATGAGCAGTTCTTC. Protein: CASSHGLAGNDEQFF.

This clone showed up just a few times. The chain links TRBV5-1 to TRBJ2-7, with D tentatively TRBD1 (5 bases). The CDR3 loop spans 14 amino acids. V lost 0 bases and J lost 2, with 9 bases in between. From germline, CDR1 is SGHRS and CDR2 YFSETQ. The CDR3 is CASSLDRPTYEQYF. CDR3 DNA sequence: TGCGCCAGCAGCTTGGACAGGCCGACCTACGAGCAGTACTTC.

The chain carries TRBV11-1 and TRBJ2-7, with D possibly TRBD2 on 6 matching bases. Germline lookup yields CDR1 SGHAT and CDR2 FQDESV (reference sequence). With 6 bases removed from V and 13 bases from J, the gap between germline ends came to 19 bases. The CDR3 consists of 12 residues. Here the CDR3 DNA reads TGTGCCAGCAGTTCAGGGAGGACCAACCCCTACTTC. It specifies CASSSGRTNPYF. The entire variable domain, with the rest obtained from reference TRBV11-1 and TRBJ2-7, is as follows: EAEVAQSPRYKITEKSQAVAFWCDPISGHATLYWYRQILGQGPELLVQFQDESVVDDSQLPKDRFSAERLKGVDSTLKIQPAELGDSAMYLCASSSGRTNPYFGPGTRLTVT.